This T cell receptor beta chain was identified in a study of beta chain features in type 1 diabetes. It was via CD45RO/CCR7/CD25/CD127/CD95/CD27 that CD4+ naive, central memory, regulatory and stem cell-like memory cells were sorted. Investigators reverse transcribed all isolated RNA, so they sequenced expressed TCRB transcripts. Naive, central memory and regulatory T cell samples averaged around 3.5 million immunoSEQ reads each. The repertoire was sequenced with immunoSEQ multiplex PCR; TCRdb's copy has only in-frame clones and lacks some. The sample has approximately 170,000 clones, approximately 9.1% seen once. After removal of 0 bases from V and 1 base from J, the junction contained 0 bases not matched to a gene. The germline V gene has CDR1 SGHRS and CDR2 YFSETQ. CDR3 length equals 14 residues. Concerning this clone itself: Its target is unknown.

Study results and caveats: Within patients, naive, central memory and Treg TCRB repertoires seemed more similar than within healthy donors. VDJ junctions sequenced from type 1 diabetes patients showed fewer insertions and more deletions.

The receptor was isolated from a woman aged 18-29 years in good health. V and J are TRBV5-1 and TRBJ1-1; 7 bases agree with TRBD1. The sequencing input was central memory CD4+ T cells from blood. CDR3 coding DNA: TGCGCCAGCAGCTTGGCAGGGGGGAACACTGAAGCTTTCTTT. This gives the protein CASSLAGGNTEAFF.